These 11 T cell receptor beta chains were all obtained from the same sample, sequenced in a study of T cells after yellow fever vaccination. TCRdb re-analysed the 5' RACE reads in MiXCR, keeping a single row per CDR3 protein. The sample shows roughly 120,000 distinct CDR3 sequences, 7.4% of them seen only once. Specimen: CD4+ T cells sorted from PBMCs, collected roughly 10 days after the first yellow fever vaccination. Every receptor here comes from a man in his late teens or twenties who received the YFV17D yellow fever vaccine.

The V gene is TRBV4-1, the J gene TRBJ1-4; D remains unclear. The length of the CDR3 is 15 residues. Trimming shortened V by 1 base and J by 5 bases, and 11 bases separated the two germline ends. CDR1 and CDR2 from the germline V gene are MGHRA and YSYEKL. CDR3 sequence: CASSQGSSENEKLFF. The CDR3 coding sequence is TGCGCCAGCAGCCAAGGATCAAGTGAGAATGAAAAACTGTTTTTT.

The sample holds many counts of this clonotype. The chain couples TRBV7-2 to TRBJ1-3; D is unclear. V was pared by 3 bases and J by 2 bases, with 17 bases between. There are 17 residues in the CDR3. CDR1 SGHTA and CDR2 FQGNSA come from the germline V gene. The DNA for the CDR3 is TGTGCCAGCAGCTTTGCCGGCCAGCCAGGAACTGGAAACACCATATATTTT. This sequence encodes CASSFAGQPGTGNTIYF.

This clonotype has ten or more counts. J is TRBJ1-3 and V is TRBV5-1; a possible D gene is TRBD1 (6 bases). The V gene's germline CDR1 is SGHRS and CDR2 YFSETQ. There are 17 residues in the CDR3. V gave up 7 bases and J gave up 0 bases, with 20 bases separating them. The CDR3 sequence is CASATGTSTASGNTIYF. The CDR3 bases are TGCGCCAGCGCTACCGGGACATCGACCGCCTCTGGAAACACCATATATTTT.

Ten or more counts support this clonotype. J is TRBJ2-7 and V is TRBV25-1; 11 bases are shared with TRBD1. Germline V gene sequence: CDR1 MGHDK, CDR2 SYGVNS. V gave up 6 bases and J gave up 5 bases; unmatched junction bases: 9. There are 15 residues in the CDR3. For the CDR3, the DNA is TGTGCCAGCAGCCGCTGGACAGGGGGCTACAACGAGCAGTACTTC. Translated, it gives CASSRWTGGYNEQYF.

A remark on this clonotype: One junction end disagrees with the germline gene, perhaps due to a read error. DNA for the CDR3: TGTGCCAGCACCCTGGGGACTCCCAGCATTGATTATGTCTACACCTTC. Translated: CASTLGTPSIDYVYTF. This chain joins TRBV12-3 or TRBV12-4 and TRBJ1-2; D is perhaps TRBD1 (5 bases). This CDR3 spans 16 amino acids.

This clonotype was seen ten or more times. The V and J genes are TRBV6-2 or TRBV6-3 and TRBJ2-1, with D perhaps matching TRBD2 (5 bases). The CDR3 is made up of 13 amino acids. Trimming pared 1 base from V and 16 bases from J, leaving 17 bases between. CDR1 is MNHEY and CDR2 is SVGEGT in the germline V gene. CDR3 protein: CASSYYPAGPAFF. The CDR3 region has the DNA TGTGCCAGCAGTTACTACCCCGCGGGCCCGGCCTTCTTC.

This clonotype came up many times. The J gene is TRBJ1-5, the V gene TRBV11-1; D not certain. Trimming left V 5 bases short and J 9 bases short, with 14 bases between. Germline CDR1 SGHAT, CDR2 FQDESV (reference sequence). The CDR3 consists of 13 residues. The CDR3 protein is CASSASTGRPQHF. CDR3 nucleotides: TGTGCCAGCAGCGCCTCGACTGGGCGGCCCCAGCATTTT.

Ten or more counts support this clonotype. The rearrangement links TRBV7-8 to TRBJ1-5, with 8 bases matching TRBD1. There are 13 residues in the CDR3. The germline gives CDR1 SGHVS, CDR2 FQNEAQ. J lost 14 bases, V lost 5 bases, and 11 bases had no gene match. CDR3 sequence: CASSRHRTGTEHF. The CDR3 DNA reads TGTGCCAGCAGCCGCCATCGGACAGGGACGGAGCATTTT.

This clonotype was seen at least ten times. The chain joins TRBV29-1 to TRBJ2-1, with a possible D match to TRBD2 (6 bases). The CDR3 has 15 residues. The V gene's germline CDR1 is SQVTM and CDR2 ANQGSEA. The V gene lost 7 bases and the J gene lost 0 bases, with 16 bases spanning the gap. For the CDR3, the DNA is TGCAGCGCTGCCGCGGGGAAGAGCTCCTACAATGAGCAGTTCTTC. Its protein product is CSAAAGKSSYNEQFF.

This clonotype was seen at least ten times. V usage is TRBV20-1 and J usage is TRBJ2-1; 7 nucleotides align to TRBD2. The trim removed 3 bases at V and 1 base at J, leaving 3 bases unmatched. This CDR3 spans 14 amino acids. CDR1 is DFQATT and CDR2 is SNEGSKA in the germline V gene (reference sequence). CDR3 protein: CSASPGGSYNEQFF. CDR3 bases: TGCAGTGCTAGCCCGGGGGGATCCTACAATGAGCAGTTCTTC.

This clonotype was counted ten times or more. The V gene is TRBV5-1, the J gene TRBJ2-5; D is unresolved. From germline, CDR1 is SGHRS and CDR2 YFSETQ. CDR3 length equals 11 residues. V dropped 8 bases and J dropped 4 bases, with 9 bases sitting between them. CDR3 nucleotides: TGCGCCAGTCGGATGAGAGAGACCCAGTACTTC. It translates to CASRMRETQYF.